This entry describes one T cell receptor beta chain. What this receptor recognizes is not known. Per-base quality was not reported, and no clone a single base away is much larger than it. This specimen comes from a study of cytomegalovirus exposure and HLA in healthy donors (dated by TCRdb to 2016 to 2017). Describing the broader study: A later analysis indicated that the 95 to 150 validation repertoires were generated on the platform also employed for the approximately 700 repertoires of the first cohort. The aim of the study was to test whether cataloging public T cell receptors could identify signatures of past pathogen exposure. To predict cytomegalovirus infection status, the study combined high-throughput TCR immunosequencing, statistical association of individual TCRs with disease status, and machine learning. A separate validation cohort of 100 to 150 different subjects was used in addition to the roughly 720-subject first cohort.

The donors belonged to the validation cohort of over a hundred subjects, which was separate from the roughly 670-subject first cohort. Here is what the overall study found, with its caveats: Across donors, most TCR sequences were observed very rarely, whereas some public TCRs were present in many individuals. It was suggested by the authors that the approach could potentially be generalized to other disease states and immunological phenotypes. Three of the identified cytomegalovirus-associated TCR beta chains were confirmed in vitro to be specific for cytomegalovirus antigens. All 120 or so repertoires were used to score co-occurrence in the validation cohort in a later analysis, because that analysis had no HLA typing for the cohort. A later analysis found that TCRs clustered in the first cohort also tended to co-occur in the roughly 120 validation repertoires, with approximately 94% of cluster scores above 0. The classifier was reported to diagnose cytomegalovirus status with high specificity and sensitivity in both the original and validation cohorts. In the study, some 180 TCR beta chains were listed as associated with cytomegalovirus.

V is cut by 11 bases and J by 2 bases, and the space between the germline ends is 15 bases. Including the terminal cysteine and phenylalanine, the CDR3 comprises 13 residues. Only CDR3 DNA is held: 39 bases, read in frame from base 1. Based on the germline V gene, the CDR1 and CDR2 sequences are MNHNS and SASEGT. Library preparation employed the immunoSEQ multiplex PCR assay. The study's own analysis went as follows. A statistical classification framework was built to diagnose cytomegalovirus status from the catalog of TCR beta chain sequences. TCRdb carries this immuneACCESS record with in-frame sequences only. Its versions omit some clonotypes, under half of them owing to an unresolved V gene in the studies checked, with the rest unexplained. D and trimming were read from the DNA, whereas the V and J calls and clone size are those reported in that table. The sample table contains 150,000 to 200,000 clones; only one count was recorded for less than 85% of them. The ten largest clones capture approximately 16% of the sample.

Recombination connected TRBV6-1 to TRBJ1-1, with the D segment identity uncertain. The TCR comes from a man younger than 30 in good health and CMV-seropositive. Sequenced sample: PBMCs. CDR3 reads: CAGVGGPNTEAFF. Here is the DNA: TGTGCCGGGGTGGGAGGCCCTAACACTGAAGCTTTCTTT.